What follows are 19 T cell receptor beta chains derived from one specimen sequenced in a study of brain T cells in children with intractable seizures. Profiling relied on immunoSEQ multiplex PCR, and the TCRdb table lists in-frame clones only, not all of them. The data contain under 400,000 clones, about 93% of them singletons. Time point denoted: blood from clinic visit 5 months post-surgery; TSC patient then seizure free. The starting material was peripheral blood, obtained approximately 5 months after surgery. The source is a boy less than two years old with tuberous sclerosis and intractable seizures.

The chain uses TRBV13 and TRBJ1-1; weak D call: TRBD1 (6 bases). V lost 7 bases, J lost 8 bases, and 14 bases lay in between. Germline-derived CDR1 and CDR2 are PRHDT and FYEKMQ (reference sequence). The CDR3 runs 12 residues. The CDR3 here is CASNERGAEAFF. For the CDR3, the DNA is TGTGCCAGCAACGAGAGGGGGGCCGAAGCTTTCTTT.

The rearrangement joins TRBV5-1 to TRBJ1-5; D might be TRBD1 (5 bases). Trimming pared 0 bases from V and 4 bases from J, leaving 11 bases between. The CDR3 loop spans 15 amino acids. From germline, CDR1 is SGHRS and CDR2 YFSETQ. CDR3 residues: CASSLVGEENQPQHF. DNA for the CDR3: TGCGCCAGCAGCTTGGTAGGGGAGGAGAATCAGCCCCAGCATTTT. The full variable domain, in which reference TRBV5-1 and TRBJ1-5 provide the parts outside the CDR3, is KAGVTQTPRYLIKTRGQQVTLSCSPISGHRSVSWYQQTPGQGLQFLFEYFSETQRNKGNFPGRFSGRQFSNSRSEMNVSTLELGDSALYLCASSLVGEENQPQHFGDGTRLSIL.

The V and J genes are TRBV9 and TRBJ1-1; tentatively, D is TRBD1 (6 bases). The CDR3 has 13 amino acids. V lost 3 bases, J lost 3 bases, and 9 bases lay in between. Germline loops: CDR1 SGDLS, CDR2 YYNGEE. CDR3: CASSDYRDTEAFF. The CDR3 DNA reads TGTGCCAGCAGCGATTACAGGGACACTGAAGCTTTCTTT.

The chain uses TRBV29-1 and TRBJ2-3, with D perhaps TRBD1 (5 bases). This CDR3 is 14 amino acids long. Trimming shortened V by 8 bases and J by 2 bases, and 17 bases separated the two germline ends. Germline CDR1 and CDR2: SQVTM and ANQGSEA. The CDR3 DNA sequence: TGCAGCACGAACCAAGGGGCCGCCACAGATACGCAGTATTTT. Its translation: CSTNQGAATDTQYF.

A note on this clone: The limits of the CDR3 on the DNA are not certain, so only TCRdb's listed CDR3 is given. This chain joins TRBV21-1 and TRBJ2-7; the D call in the table, TRBD1, was not verified against the DNA. TRBV21-1 has pseudogene status. Both ends counted, the CDR3 spans 14 residues. CDR3 region: CASTFGQGNYEQYF.

There are a few counts of this clone. The rearrangement joins TRBV6-1 to TRBJ1-5; 8 bases line up with TRBD1. J lost 12 bases, V lost 2 bases, and 6 bases had no gene match. The CDR3 runs to 13 residues. Germline lookup yields CDR1 MNHNS and CDR2 SASEGT. The CDR3 region has the DNA TGTGCCAGCAGTGAAACGGACAGGGCTTTCCAGCATTTT. Protein product: CASSETDRAFQHF.

This chain uses TRBV19 with TRBJ2-1; possible D gene TRBD1, 6 bases. The germline CDR1 and CDR2 sequences are LNHDA and SQIVND (reference sequence). The V and J ends lost 4 bases and 0 bases respectively, with 22 bases between them. The CDR3 extends over 19 amino acids. Here the CDR3 reads CASSSQGPGPVSSYNEQFF. The CDR3 DNA follows: TGTGCCAGTAGTAGTCAGGGGCCGGGGCCCGTGAGCTCCTACAATGAGCAGTTCTTC.

The chain links TRBV7-6 to TRBJ2-1; 9 bases agree with TRBD2. V gave up 3 bases and J gave up 0 bases; unmatched junction bases: 3. In germline, CDR1 is SGHVS, CDR2 FNYEAQ. The CDR3 totals 16 residues. CDR3 coding DNA: TGTGCCAGCAGCTTGAGCGGGAGGAGCTCCTACAATGAGCAGTTCTTC. Its translation is CASSLSGRSSYNEQFF.

The rearrangement uses TRBV28 and TRBJ2-1; D is undetermined. The CDR3 is made up of 16 amino acids. The germline CDR1 and CDR2 sequences are MDHEN and SYDVKM. Trimming removed 1 base at V and 5 bases at J, with 15 bases between. As DNA, the CDR3 is TGTGCCAGCAGTTTATTGAGCGATGGCGTCGACAATGAGCAGTTCTTC. Its translation: CASSLLSDGVDNEQFF.

This chain uses TRBV19 with TRBJ1-3; D is perhaps TRBD1 (6 bases). This CDR3 comprises 13 residues. V was trimmed by 9 bases and J by 1 base, leaving 10 bases between them. Germline CDR1 is LNHDA and CDR2 is SQIVND (reference sequence). CDR3 region: CASGRGSGNTIYF. In DNA form, the CDR3 reads TGTGCCAGCGGAAGGGGGTCTGGAAACACCATATATTTT. Using reference TRBV19 and TRBJ1-3 for the parts outside the CDR3, the full variable domain is DGGITQSPKYLFRKEGQNVTLSCEQNLNHDAMYWYRQDPGQGLRLIYYSQIVNDFQKGDIAEGYSVSREKKESFPLTVTSAQKNPTAFYLCASGRGSGNTIYFGEGSWLTVV.

J is TRBJ1-1 and V is TRBV9; D gene ambiguous. Looked up from germline, CDR1 is SGDLS and CDR2 is YYNGEE. The V and J ends lost 1 base and 0 bases respectively, with 4 bases between them. This CDR3 region has 13 residues. CDR3: CASSVYMNTEAFF. The CDR3 nucleotides are TGTGCCAGCAGCGTATACATGAACACTGAAGCTTTCTTT.

The genes are TRBV2 and TRBJ1-6, with D possibly being TRBD1 (5 bases). CDR1 is SNHLY, CDR2 FYNNEI, per germline. Trimming removed 0 bases from V and 2 bases from J, with 11 bases in between. The CDR3 extends over 17 amino acids. The CDR3 DNA reads as TGTGCCAGCAGTGAAGCGCTGGGGGGGGCCTATAATTCACCCCTCCACTTT. Translated: CASSEALGGAYNSPLHF.

V usage is TRBV9 and J usage is TRBJ1-2; D not resolved. Trimming took 0 bases from V and 3 from J, leaving 12 bases between them. Germline V gives CDR1 SGDLS, CDR2 YYNGEE. The CDR3 is made up of 15 amino acids. CDR3 sequence reads: CASSVEEWGYYGYTF. DNA of the CDR3: TGTGCCAGCAGCGTAGAGGAGTGGGGATACTATGGCTACACCTTC.

This clone was found once. This chain uses TRBV7-9 with TRBJ1-4; TRBD1 is a possible D gene (6 bases). Germline CDR1 reads SEHNR; CDR2 reads FQNEAQ (reference sequence). The CDR3 covers 15 residues. The V and J ends lost 1 base and 1 base respectively, with 7 bases between them. The CDR3 DNA reads TGTGCCAGCAGCTTAGGAGGGGGAACTAATGAAAAACTGTTTTTT. Its translation is CASSLGGGTNEKLFF. Looking up the rest from reference TRBV7-9 and TRBJ1-4 gives the full variable domain: DTGVSQNPRHKITKRGQNVTFRCDPISEHNRLYWYRQTLGQGPEFLTYFQNEAQLEKSRLLSDRFSAERPKGSFSTLEIQRTEQGDSAMYLCASSLGGGTNEKLFFGSGTQLSVL.

V usage is TRBV27 and J usage is TRBJ1-2, with TRBD1 matching over 9 bases. This CDR3 is built from 15 residues. V trimming: 5 bases; J trimming: 4 bases; junction bases outside the gene matches: 8. Germline assignment: CDR1 MNHEY and CDR2 SMNVEV (reference sequence). The CDR3 is CASSIGQGMSYGYTF. The CDR3 DNA sequence: TGTGCCAGCAGTATTGGACAGGGGATGAGCTATGGCTACACCTTC.

The chain combines TRBV11-2 with TRBJ1-1; D is unresolved. V gave up 5 bases and J gave up 7 bases, with 11 bases separating them. Germline V CDR1 and CDR2: SGHAT, FQNNGV. This CDR3 spans 12 amino acids. CDR3 residues: CASSLWPGEAFF. CDR3 in DNA: TGTGCCAGCAGCCTTTGGCCAGGTGAAGCTTTCTTT.

This clone has a single count. Here the CDR3 reads CASALDSYEQYF. CDR3 sequence (DNA): TGTGCCTCTGCCTTGGACAGCTACGAGCAGTACTTC. J is TRBJ2-7 and V is TRBV28; a weak D match, TRBD1 (6 bases). Per germline, CDR1 MDHEN and CDR2 SYDVKM. This CDR3 region has 12 residues. Deletions cut 11 bases from V and 3 bases from J, with 14 bases between.

This chain joins TRBV4-1 and TRBJ2-7; 9 bases are a match to TRBD1. The germline V gene encodes CDR1 MGHRA and CDR2 YSYEKL. The CDR3 loop spans 15 amino acids. V lost 4 bases, J lost 5 bases, and 9 bases stayed unmatched. The CDR3 DNA reads as TGCGCCAGCAGCCTTGGGACAGGGTATGGCAACGAGCAGTACTTC. It specifies CASSLGTGYGNEQYF.

The chain links TRBV24-1 to TRBJ2-1; 10 bases align to TRBD1. J lost 8 bases, V lost 5 bases, and 8 bases had no gene match. The CDR3 loop spans 15 amino acids. CDR1 is KGHDR and CDR2 is SFDVKD in the germline V gene. CDR3 residues: CATSGLRTGGYEQFF. The CDR3 nucleotides read TGTGCCACCAGTGGCCTGCGGACAGGGGGTTATGAGCAGTTCTTC.